This TCR beta chain came from a study of identifying expanded T cells in peripheral blood. Generated by immunoSEQ multiplex PCR, the TCRdb table keeps only in-frame clones and is missing some. The table shows about 89,000 clones, with around 86% occurring only once. The TCR comes from a person aged 18 to 75 in good health. Source material: blood.

CDR3 loop: CASSPGGNYGYTF. CDR3 coding DNA: TGTGCCAGCAGTCCTGGGGGGAACTATGGCTACACCTTC. The chain uses TRBV6-5 and TRBJ1-2, with D possibly being TRBD1 (5 bases). Deletions cut 5 bases from V and 2 bases from J, with 9 bases between. The length of the CDR3 is 13 residues. Germline CDR1 is MNHEY and CDR2 is SVGAGI.